This T cell receptor beta chain was observed in a study of OX40 agonist ivuxolimab in advanced cancers. Whole-study context: Among those enrolled, mean age was about 63 years (range 23 to 79) and 82.7% were male. Two cutaneous melanoma patients and one hepatocellular carcinoma patient, three in all, had partial responses. Findings of the study overall: A proportion of nonresponders additionally exhibited low normalized T-cell clonal expansion.

This clone has a handful of counts. Its antigen remains unidentified. Trimming removed 5 bases at V and 5 bases at J, with 13 bases between. The CDR3 consists of 14 residues. Germline V gene lookup returns CDR1 MNHEY and CDR2 SVGAGI. Repertoires were generated with immunoSEQ multiplex PCR, while TCRdb's copy carries only in-frame clones and drops some. The sample has nearly 110,000 clones; approximately 90% are singletons. The sample was CD4+ or CD8+ T cells sorted from blood, taken in a trial of the OX40 agonist ivuxolimab. The source of this sequence is an adult with an advanced solid tumor such as melanoma, head and neck, liver or kidney cancer. The chain links TRBV6-5 to TRBJ1-5; perhaps TRBD1 as D (6 bases). Here the CDR3 reads CASSPTGRDQPQHF. Written as DNA, the CDR3 is TGTGCCAGCAGTCCTACAGGGAGAGATCAGCCCCAGCATTTT.